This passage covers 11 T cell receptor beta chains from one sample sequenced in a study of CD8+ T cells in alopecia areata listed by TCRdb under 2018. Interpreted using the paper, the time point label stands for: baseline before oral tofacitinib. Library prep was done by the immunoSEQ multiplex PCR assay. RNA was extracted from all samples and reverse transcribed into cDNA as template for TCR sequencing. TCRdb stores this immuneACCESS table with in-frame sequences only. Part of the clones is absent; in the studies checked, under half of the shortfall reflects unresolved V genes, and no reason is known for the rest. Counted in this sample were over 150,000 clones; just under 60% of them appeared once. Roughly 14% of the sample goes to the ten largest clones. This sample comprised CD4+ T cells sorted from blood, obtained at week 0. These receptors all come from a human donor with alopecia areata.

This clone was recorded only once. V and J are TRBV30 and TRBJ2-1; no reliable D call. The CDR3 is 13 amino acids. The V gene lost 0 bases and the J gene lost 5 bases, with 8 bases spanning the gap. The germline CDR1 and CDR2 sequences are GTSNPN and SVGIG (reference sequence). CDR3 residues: CAWSVGLNNEQFF. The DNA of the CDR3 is TGTGCCTGGAGTGTAGGGCTAAACAATGAGCAGTTCTTC.

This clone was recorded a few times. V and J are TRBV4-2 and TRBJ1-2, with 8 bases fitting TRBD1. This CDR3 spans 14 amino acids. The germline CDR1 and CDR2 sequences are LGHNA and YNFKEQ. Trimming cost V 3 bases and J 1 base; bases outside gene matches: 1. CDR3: CASSQDRVNYGYTF. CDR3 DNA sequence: TGTGCCAGCAGCCAGGACAGGGTTAACTATGGCTACACCTTC.

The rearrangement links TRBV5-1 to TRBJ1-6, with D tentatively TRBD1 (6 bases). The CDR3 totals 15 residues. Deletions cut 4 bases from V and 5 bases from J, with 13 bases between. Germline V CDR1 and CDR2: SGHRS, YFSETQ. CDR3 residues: CASSGGTPDNSPLHF. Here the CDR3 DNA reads TGCGCCAGCAGCGGAGGGACACCCGATAATTCACCCCTCCACTTT.

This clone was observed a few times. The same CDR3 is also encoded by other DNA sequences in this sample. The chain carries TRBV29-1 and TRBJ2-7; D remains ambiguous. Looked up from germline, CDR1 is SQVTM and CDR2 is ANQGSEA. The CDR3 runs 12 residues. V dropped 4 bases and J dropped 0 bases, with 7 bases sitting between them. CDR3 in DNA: TGCAGCGTTGGAGTAGACTCCTACGAGCAGTACTTC. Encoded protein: CSVGVDSYEQYF.

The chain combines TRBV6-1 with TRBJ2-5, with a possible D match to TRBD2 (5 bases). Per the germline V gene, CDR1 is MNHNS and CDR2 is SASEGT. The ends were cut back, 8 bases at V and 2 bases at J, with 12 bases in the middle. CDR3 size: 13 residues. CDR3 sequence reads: CASGWSGQETQYF. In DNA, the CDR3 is TGTGCCAGCGGTTGGAGCGGACAAGAGACCCAGTACTTC.

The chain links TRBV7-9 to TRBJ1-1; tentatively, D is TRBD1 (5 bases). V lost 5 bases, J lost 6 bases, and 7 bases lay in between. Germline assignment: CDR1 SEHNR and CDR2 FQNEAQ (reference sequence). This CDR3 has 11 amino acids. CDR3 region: CASSGGAEAFF. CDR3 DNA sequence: TGTGCCAGCAGCGGGGGGGCTGAAGCTTTCTTT.

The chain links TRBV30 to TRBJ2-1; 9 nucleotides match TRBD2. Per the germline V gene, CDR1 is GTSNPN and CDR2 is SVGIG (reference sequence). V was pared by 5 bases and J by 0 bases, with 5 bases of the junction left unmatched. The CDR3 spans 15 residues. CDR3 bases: TGTGCCTGGGGCGGAGCGGGGGGCTCCTACAATGAGCAGTTCTTC. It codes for CAWGGAGGSYNEQFF.

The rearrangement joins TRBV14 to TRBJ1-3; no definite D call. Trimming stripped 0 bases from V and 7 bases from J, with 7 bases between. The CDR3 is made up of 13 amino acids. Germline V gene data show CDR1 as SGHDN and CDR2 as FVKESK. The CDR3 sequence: CASSQELRNTIYF. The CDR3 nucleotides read TGTGCCAGCAGCCAAGAACTTCGGAACACCATATATTTT.

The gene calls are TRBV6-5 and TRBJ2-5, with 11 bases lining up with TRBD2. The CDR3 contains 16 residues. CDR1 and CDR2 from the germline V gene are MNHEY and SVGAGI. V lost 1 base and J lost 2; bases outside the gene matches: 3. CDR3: CASSYYGTSGQETQYF. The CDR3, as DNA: TGTGCCAGCAGTTACTACGGGACTAGCGGTCAAGAGACCCAGTACTTC.

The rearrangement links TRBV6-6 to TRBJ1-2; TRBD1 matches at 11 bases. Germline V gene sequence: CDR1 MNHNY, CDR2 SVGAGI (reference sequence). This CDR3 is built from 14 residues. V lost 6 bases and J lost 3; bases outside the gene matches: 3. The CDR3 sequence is CASRGQGVYYGYTF. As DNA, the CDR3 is TGTGCCAGCAGGGGACAGGGGGTTTACTATGGCTACACCTTC.

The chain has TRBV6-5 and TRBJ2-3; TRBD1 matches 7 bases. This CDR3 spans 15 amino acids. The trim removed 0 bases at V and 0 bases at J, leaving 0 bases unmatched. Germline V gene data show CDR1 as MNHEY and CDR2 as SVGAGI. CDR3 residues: CASSYSGQSTDTQYF. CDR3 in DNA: TGTGCCAGCAGTTACTCGGGACAGAGCACAGATACGCAGTATTTT.